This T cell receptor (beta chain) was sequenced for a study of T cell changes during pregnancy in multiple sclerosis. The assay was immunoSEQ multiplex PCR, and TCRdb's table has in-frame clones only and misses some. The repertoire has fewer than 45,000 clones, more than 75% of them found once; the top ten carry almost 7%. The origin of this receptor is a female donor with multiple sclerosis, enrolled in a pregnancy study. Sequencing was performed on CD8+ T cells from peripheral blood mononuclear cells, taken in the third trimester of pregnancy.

CDR3 sequence: CASSPRLAGGFSYNEQFF. CDR3 DNA sequence: TGCGCCAGCAGCCCCAGACTAGCGGGGGGATTCTCCTACAATGAGCAGTTCTTC. This chain joins TRBV5-1 and TRBJ2-1, with TRBD2 identical over 13 bases. The CDR3 length is 18 residues. Germline lookup yields CDR1 SGHRS and CDR2 YFSETQ. The ends lost 4 bases at V and 0 bases at J; junction bases unmatched: 7. Together with reference TRBV5-1 and TRBJ2-1, the CDR3 gives the full variable domain: KAGVTQTPRYLIKTRGQQVTLSCSPISGHRSVSWYQQTPGQGLQFLFEYFSETQRNKGNFPGRFSGRQFSNSRSEMNVSTLELGDSALYLCASSPRLAGGFSYNEQFFGPGTRLTVL.